Only a few counts were recorded for the clone carrying this T cell receptor beta chain. Unique molecular identifiers were used in preparing the TCRbeta library. TCRdb recomputed calls from the PCR reads with MiXCR, one row per CDR3 protein. This table has around 680,000 distinct CDR3 sequences, around 17% appearing once. This entry belongs to a study of T-cell reconstitution after alpha-beta-depleted transplantation in children. The sequence derives from a human donor who donated a stem cell graft to a child with acute myeloid leukemia. The sample here was PBMCs from the stem cell graft donor, taken from the stem cell graft.

CDR3 sequence (DNA): TGTGCCATCAGTGCCAGGGAGGGGTCTCAGCCCCAGCATTTT. It is translated as CAISAREGSQPQHF. V usage is TRBV10-3 and J usage is TRBJ1-5, with D possibly being TRBD1 (5 bases). With 4 bases removed from V and 6 bases from J, the gap between germline ends came to 13 bases. Per the germline V gene, CDR1 is ENHRY and CDR2 is SYGVKD. This CDR3 is built from 14 residues.